The 8 T cell receptor beta chains listed next were all sequenced from one sample in a study of cytomegalovirus exposure and HLA in healthy donors. In the PCR, 60 Vbeta and 13 Jbeta primers were used. Generated by immunoSEQ multiplex PCR, the TCRdb table keeps only in-frame clones and is missing some. Of 180,000 or so clones listed, 70% to 90% are singletons. The sequenced sample was PBMCs. The receptors were sampled from a man aged 18 to 30 in good health and CMV-seropositive.

This clone has just a few counts. This rearrangement joins TRBV2 to TRBJ1-1; unclear D gene. V lost 10 bases and J lost 6, with 9 bases in between. This CDR3 has 10 residues. Germline V lookup: CDR1 SNHLY, CDR2 FYNNEI. CDR3 loop: CATMEAEAFF. The CDR3 DNA is TGTGCCACCATGGAGGCTGAAGCTTTCTTT.

As concerns this clone: Different DNA sequences within this sample yield the same CDR3. The genes are TRBV27 and TRBJ1-2; D is possibly TRBD1 (5 bases). The CDR3 is 13 amino acids. Germline lookup yields CDR1 MNHEY and CDR2 SMNVEV (reference sequence). V shed 3 bases and J shed 4 bases, with 9 bases lying between them. The CDR3 DNA follows: TGTGCCAGCAGTTTTGGCCAGGGCTATGGCTACACCTTC. It encodes CASSFGQGYGYTF.

V usage is TRBV4-1 and J usage is TRBJ1-2; 12 positions agree with TRBD1. The V gene end was trimmed by 3 bases and the J gene end by 2 bases; junction bases not matched to a gene: 1. The germline CDR1 and CDR2 sequences are MGHRA and YSYEKL. CDR3 size: 15 residues. The CDR3 region is CASSQGTGGNYGYTF. The CDR3 bases are TGCGCCAGCAGCCAGGGGACAGGGGGCAACTATGGCTACACCTTC.

The rearrangement links TRBV7-9 to TRBJ2-3; weak D call: TRBD2 (7 bases). From germline, CDR1 is SEHNR and CDR2 FQNEAQ (reference sequence). The CDR3 sequence is 13 residues long. Here the CDR3 reads CVIGGARADTQYF. The CDR3 bases are TGTGTTATTGGGGGGGCCCGGGCAGATACGCAGTATTTT.

The chain carries TRBV13 and TRBJ1-2, with TRBD1 identical over 12 bases. The CDR3 consists of 18 residues. With V trimmed by 5 bases and J by 0 bases, 10 bases remained unmatched. Per germline, CDR1 PRHDT and CDR2 FYEKMQ (reference sequence). The CDR3 DNA is TGTGCCAGCAGCCTCACCGGGACAGGGGGCCCAGCTAACTATGGCTACACCTTC. Translating it yields CASSLTGTGGPANYGYTF. Full variable domain (remainder filled in from reference TRBV13 and TRBJ1-2): AAGVIQSPRHLIKEKRETATLKCYPIPRHDTVYWYQQGPGQDPQFLISFYEKMQSDKGSIPDRFSAQQFSDYHSELNMSSLELGDSALYFCASSLTGTGGPANYGYTFGSGTRLTVV.

This chain connects TRBV5-1 to TRBJ1-2; the D is unclear. Trimming pared 2 bases from V and 2 bases from J, leaving 10 bases between. Germline-derived CDR1 and CDR2 are SGHRS and YFSETQ. CDR3 length: 14 residues. This chain's CDR3 is CASSFLSNNYGYTF. The DNA for the CDR3 is TGCGCCAGCAGCTTCCTGTCTAACAACTATGGCTACACCTTC.

The chain carries TRBV2 and TRBJ2-5; perhaps TRBD2 as D (5 bases). With 3 bases removed from V and 5 bases from J, the gap between germline ends came to 13 bases. CDR3 size: 14 residues. The germline gives CDR1 SNHLY, CDR2 FYNNEI. The CDR3 DNA is TGTGCCAGCAGTGAGATCGGAGGTCAGGAGACCCAGTACTTC. This translates into CASSEIGGQETQYF.

The gene calls are TRBV7-8 and TRBJ2-3, with D possibly TRBD1 on 6 matching bases. This CDR3 is 16 amino acids long. The germline V gene encodes CDR1 SGHVS and CDR2 FQNEAQ. V was trimmed by 0 bases and J by 0 bases, leaving 10 bases between them. CDR3 sequence: CASSLARTASTDTQYF. CDR3 nucleotide sequence: TGTGCCAGCAGCTTAGCCAGGACAGCTAGCACAGATACGCAGTATTTT.